These 27 T cell receptor beta chains were sequenced from one sample in a study of T-cell reconstitution after alpha-beta-depleted transplantation in children listed by TCRdb under 2016. The treatment or condition tag for this specimen amounts to: allogeneic hematopoietic cell transplantation with graft depleted of TCRalphabeta T cells and CD19 B cells. Receptor libraries were prepared by PCR. The sequencer listed for this sample is Illumina HiSeq 2500. Molecular barcoding was employed in the preparation of TCR libraries, with unique molecular identifiers being used to normalize TCRbeta repertoire quantification. TCRdb ran its own pipeline on the public reads, namely fastp trimming at Q25 and MiXCR clone calling, and kept in-frame beta chains. Identical CDR3 proteins give one entry, which carries the most common genes and DNA. The sample profile shows 490,000 or so distinct CDR3 sequences; over 9.5% of them were found once. Just over 2% of the sample belongs to the ten largest clones.

The sample was PBMCs, taken before TCRalphabeta/CD19-depleted stem cell transplant. Receptors originate from a child aged 2 to 9 with inherited bone marrow failure, due to receive a stem cell transplant.

The chain uses TRBV24-1 and TRBJ2-7; D gene ambiguous. The CDR3 sequence is 15 residues long. Germline assignment: CDR1 KGHDR and CDR2 SFDVKD. Trimming pared 3 bases from V and 6 bases from J, leaving 17 bases between. CDR3 amino acids: CATSDTGPARREQYF. The CDR3 DNA reads TGTGCCACCAGTGATACCGGACCTGCACGTCGCGAGCAGTACTTC.

This clonotype occurred many times. The chain joins TRBV7-2 to TRBJ2-7; D may be TRBD1 or TRBD2 (5 bases each). The CDR3 is made up of 15 amino acids. Looked up from germline, CDR1 is SGHTA and CDR2 is FQGNSA. Deletions cut 5 bases from V and 0 bases from J, with 14 bases between. Written as DNA, the CDR3 is TGTGCCAGCAGCGTCCGGGACGGAAGCTCCTACGAGCAGTACTTC. Translated, it gives CASSVRDGSSYEQYF.

This clonotype appeared many times. The chain uses TRBV5-5 and TRBJ2-2; 9 bases match TRBD1. The trim removed 2 bases at V and 3 bases at J, leaving 2 bases unmatched. CDR1 is SGHKS and CDR2 is YYEKEE in the germline V gene (reference sequence). The CDR3 has 15 residues. CDR3: CASSFWDRDTGELFF. In DNA, the CDR3 is TGTGCCAGCAGCTTTTGGGACAGGGACACCGGGGAGCTGTTTTTT.

The gene calls are TRBV3-1 and TRBJ1-2; D is ambiguous. CDR3 length equals 12 residues. V shed 0 bases and J shed 9 bases, with 8 bases lying between them. Germline CDR1 is LGHDT and CDR2 is YNNKEL (reference sequence). CDR3 region: CASSQESWRYTF. In nucleotides, the CDR3 is TGTGCCAGCAGCCAAGAAAGTTGGCGCTACACCTTC.

Ten or more counts support this clonotype. The chain carries TRBV28 and TRBJ2-3; D is possibly TRBD2 (7 bases). Trimming stripped 8 bases from V and 5 bases from J, with 20 bases between. Germline V lookup: CDR1 MDHEN, CDR2 SYDVKM. The CDR3 contains 15 residues. Here the CDR3 DNA reads TGTGCCAGCTCCCTAGGGGGGGTTGAGGAAGATACGCAGTATTTT. Translating gives CASSLGGVEEDTQYF.

This clonotype was seen ten or more times. This sequence joins TRBV28 and TRBJ2-7, with D possibly being TRBD2 (5 bases). CDR1 and CDR2 (germline): MDHEN, SYDVKM. V was clipped by 4 bases and J by 2 bases, with 12 bases between them. The CDR3 runs to 14 residues. The CDR3 sequence: CASSWLAGTYEQYF. As DNA, the CDR3 is TGTGCCAGCAGTTGGCTAGCAGGTACCTACGAGCAGTACTTC.

This clonotype was found many times. The CDR3 DNA reads TGTGCCAGCAGCTTGGATCTAGCGGGAAACTACAATGAGCAGTTCTTC. This sequence encodes CASSLDLAGNYNEQFF. The chain carries TRBV5-6 and TRBJ2-1; 9 nucleotides agree with TRBD2. V dropped 0 bases and J dropped 3; count of bases not matched to a gene: 4. The germline gives CDR1 SGHDT, CDR2 YYEEEE. The CDR3 sequence is 16 residues long.

Many counts were recorded for this clonotype. The chain combines TRBV28 with TRBJ1-1; the D gene is possibly TRBD1 (5 bases). V lost 3 bases and J 2 bases, leaving 16 bases between the germline ends. The CDR3 spans 16 residues. Germline CDR1 is MDHEN and CDR2 is SYDVKM. The CDR3, as DNA: TGTGCCAGCAGTTTTATTGAGACAGCGATTAACACTGAAGCTTTCTTT. It codes for CASSFIETAINTEAFF.

This clonotype was observed at least ten times. The V call is TRBV7-8, the J call TRBJ2-5; a weak D match, TRBD2 (5 bases). Trimming pared 6 bases from V and 1 base from J, leaving 9 bases between. Germline V gene sequence: CDR1 SGHVS, CDR2 FQNEAQ. CDR3 length: 13 residues. CDR3 coding DNA: TGTGCCAGCAGACGGGGTACCCAAGAGACCCAGTACTTC. Translated: CASRRGTQETQYF.

The chain couples TRBV6-5 to TRBJ2-7, with D possibly TRBD2 on 6 matching bases. From germline, CDR1 is MNHEY and CDR2 SVGAGI. The CDR3 spans 14 residues. The V gene lost 6 bases and the J gene lost 6 bases, with 18 bases spanning the gap. The CDR3 coding sequence is TGTGCCAGCAGCCCGGGACTGTATGGCTTCGAGCAGTACTTC. Translated, it gives CASSPGLYGFEQYF.

This clonotype was seen many times. The V and J genes are TRBV15 and TRBJ2-5, with D perhaps TRBD1 or TRBD2 (6 bases each). The CDR3 is 14 residues long. Germline CDR1 LNHNV, CDR2 YYDKDF (reference sequence). V was pared by 3 bases and J by 5 bases, with 13 bases between. The CDR3 region is CATSSWGAAETQYF. The CDR3 nucleotides are TGTGCCACCAGCAGTTGGGGGGCGGCGGAGACCCAGTACTTC.

This clonotype was observed many times. V and J are TRBV6-5 and TRBJ2-1, with 10 nucleotides matching TRBD2. Germline CDR1 is MNHEY and CDR2 is SVGAGI. The CDR3 is 12 residues long. The V and J ends lost 5 bases and 12 bases, in that order; junction bases with no gene match: 4. CDR3 coding DNA: TGTGCCAGCAGTATTTTAGCGGGAGGGCAGTTCTTC. It specifies CASSILAGGQFF.

This clonotype was recorded many times. This rearrangement joins TRBV7-6 to TRBJ2-1; 7 nucleotides align to TRBD2. Germline values: CDR1 SGHVS, CDR2 FNYEAQ. CDR3 length equals 18 residues. V gave up 1 base and J gave up 6 bases; unmatched junction bases: 15. CDR3 bases: TGTGCCAGCAGCTTAGATAGGGGTAGTAGCGGGTCCCCCAATGAGCAGTTCTTC. Protein: CASSLDRGSSGSPNEQFF.

As for this clonotype: Given a much more abundant clone one base away, this may be a read error. CDR3 in amino acids: CACSASTGGFYNEQFF. The CDR3 DNA is TGTGCCTGCAGCGCCTCCACAGGGGGCTTTTACAATGAGCAGTTCTTC. The V and J genes are TRBV7-9 and TRBJ2-1; 9 bases align to TRBD1. This CDR3 spans 16 amino acids. The germline V gene has CDR1 SEHNR and CDR2 FQNEAQ (reference sequence).

This clonotype has only a few counts. CDR3 nucleotide sequence: TGTGCCAGCTCGGGACTAACGGGATACGAGCAGTACTTC. Its protein is CASSGLTGYEQYF. The chain carries TRBV28 and TRBJ2-7; 7 bases fit TRBD2. Trimming at V came to 8 bases and at J to 4 bases, leaving 8 bases not matched to a gene. The CDR3 covers 13 residues. Germline assignment: CDR1 MDHEN and CDR2 SYDVKM.

The V call is TRBV20-1, the J call TRBJ2-3, with D possibly TRBD1 on 6 matching bases. Trimming removed 2 bases from V and 0 bases from J, with 9 bases in between. Germline V gives CDR1 DFQATT, CDR2 SNEGSKA (reference sequence). The CDR3 loop spans 14 amino acids. CDR3 amino acids: CSARQGPSTDTQYF. The DNA for the CDR3 is TGCAGTGCTAGACAGGGGCCTAGCACAGATACGCAGTATTTT.

This clonotype was counted at least ten times. The chain has TRBV30 and TRBJ2-1; TRBD1 aligns across 7 bases. CDR3 length: 14 amino acids. Germline trimming cut 5 bases from V and 6 bases from J; bases unmatched to any gene: 10. CDR1 is GTSNPN and CDR2 is SVGIG in the germline V gene (reference sequence). CDR3 sequence (DNA): TGTGCCTGGCAACCGGACAGGCTGGGCAATGAGCAGTTCTTC. Residues: CAWQPDRLGNEQFF.

The rearrangement joins TRBV9 to TRBJ2-3; D unresolved. CDR1 is SGDLS, CDR2 YYNGEE, per germline. The length of the CDR3 is 12 residues. V lost 0 bases, J lost 8 bases, and 7 bases lay in between. CDR3 DNA: TGTGCCAGCAGCGTAGTCACTGGTACGCAGTATTTT. It yields the protein CASSVVTGTQYF.

Comments on this clonotype: Sequence at one end of the junction differs from germline and may be a read error. The chain combines TRBV3-1 with TRBJ2-7, with D maybe TRBD2 (6 bases). The V gene's germline CDR1 is LGHDT and CDR2 YNNKEL (reference sequence). This CDR3 comprises 17 residues. The CDR3 spells CARSPSYRDSNSYEQYF. The CDR3 coding sequence is TGTGCCCGCAGCCCGTCCTACCGGGACTCGAACTCCTACGAGCAGTACTTC.

In its sample, this clonotype was seen many times. The chain employs TRBV3-1 and TRBJ2-1, with D maybe TRBD2 (6 bases). Trimming removed 6 bases at V and 0 bases at J, with 12 bases between. Germline V CDR1 and CDR2: LGHDT, YNNKEL (reference sequence). This CDR3 comprises 15 residues. CDR3 in DNA: TGTGCCAGCAGGAGAGCGGGTAGCTCCTACAATGAGCAGTTCTTC. Amino acid sequence: CASRRAGSSYNEQFF.

This clonotype was counted ten times or more. The chain is built from TRBV27 and TRBJ2-1; TRBD2 matches at 9 bases. The germline V gene has CDR1 MNHEY and CDR2 SMNVEV (reference sequence). The CDR3 spans 17 residues. J lost 3 bases, V lost 2 bases, and 8 bases had no gene match. The CDR3 loop is CASSLHGLAIIYNEQFF. The CDR3 DNA reads as TGTGCCAGCAGTTTACACGGACTAGCGATTATCTACAATGAGCAGTTCTTC.

In the case of this clonotype: A read error is possible here, since a much larger clone lies one base away. The chain uses TRBV28 and TRBJ2-7; the D is unclear. CDR1 and CDR2 (germline): MDHEN, SYDVKM. The CDR3 extends over 12 amino acids. CDR3 sequence (DNA): TGTGCCAGCAGTTCTATTTCTCTTGAGGAGAACTTC. Translation: CASSSISLEENF.

The chain joins TRBV7-6 to TRBJ1-2, with D uncertain. CDR3 size: 13 residues. CDR1 SGHVS and CDR2 FNYEAQ come from the germline V gene. Trimming removed 4 bases from V and 6 bases from J, with 12 bases in between. CDR3 DNA: TGTGCCAGCAGCTCGACCAATTACAATGGCTACACCTTC. This translates into CASSSTNYNGYTF.

This clonotype has a count of ten or more. The chain links TRBV29-1 to TRBJ2-2; 11 bases map to TRBD2. The trim removed 4 bases at V and 7 bases at J, leaving 8 bases unmatched. This CDR3 has 15 residues. In germline, CDR1 is SQVTM, CDR2 ANQGSEA. CDR3 region: CSVVLAGGPYGELFF. The CDR3 coding sequence is TGCAGCGTTGTGTTAGCGGGAGGGCCTTACGGGGAGCTGTTTTTT.

This chain uses TRBV7-9 with TRBJ2-7; 7 positions match TRBD2. V dropped 3 bases and J dropped 6; count of bases not matched to a gene: 11. The CDR3 is 15 amino acids. Germline V gene lookup returns CDR1 SEHNR and CDR2 FQNEAQ (reference sequence). The CDR3 here is CASSFGAGEIGEQYF. The CDR3 DNA is TGTGCCAGCAGCTTCGGGGCGGGAGAAATTGGCGAGCAGTACTTC.

The chain has TRBV19 and TRBJ1-5; TRBD1 is a possible D gene (5 bases). The CDR3 extends over 17 amino acids. Germline assignment: CDR1 LNHDA and CDR2 SQIVND (reference sequence). V lost 1 base and J lost 3, with 16 bases in between. As DNA, the CDR3 is TGTGCCAGTAGTATAGTGAGCAGGGCATTAATCAATCAGCCCCAGCATTTT. Translating gives CASSIVSRALINQPQHF.

The chain is built from TRBV29-1 and TRBJ2-1, with 10 bases identical to TRBD2. Germline V lookup: CDR1 SQVTM, CDR2 ANQGSEA. This CDR3 comprises 16 residues. Trimming took 3 bases from V and 5 from J; bases not matched to a gene: 10. The CDR3 sequence: CSVDWLYSGRNNEQFF. DNA of the CDR3: TGCAGCGTTGATTGGTTATATAGCGGGAGGAACAATGAGCAGTTCTTC.